Below are 14 T cell receptor beta chains sequenced from a single sample in a study of blood T cell repertoires in COVID-19. Assay: immunoSEQ multiplex PCR; the TCRdb copy retains only in-frame clones and omits some. The table has 110,000 or so clones, approximately 84% seen once; the top ten hold 7.5% to 10%. Sequencing was performed on peripheral blood. These receptors all come from a woman in her forties with acute or convalescent COVID-19.

J is TRBJ1-2 and V is TRBV7-2; D might be TRBD1 (5 bases). CDR3 length: 16 residues. Germline CDR1 is SGHTA and CDR2 is FQGNSA. Deletions cut 0 bases from V and 0 bases from J, with 11 bases between. The CDR3 DNA is TGTGCCAGCAGCTTAGCCTCCGACAGCTCTAACTATGGCTACACCTTC. Protein product: CASSLASDSSNYGYTF.

With regard to this clone: Other DNA sequences in this sample translate to the same CDR3. V gene TRBV30 combines with J gene TRBJ2-7; TRBD1 is a possible D gene (6 bases). The V end was cut by 0 bases, the J end by 1 base, with 7 bases between. The germline V gene has CDR1 GTSNPN and CDR2 SVGIG (reference sequence). This CDR3 spans 13 amino acids. The CDR3 here is CAWSVGGSYEQYF. The CDR3 coding sequence is TGTGCCTGGAGTGTAGGGGGTTCCTACGAGCAGTACTTC.

The chain uses TRBV2 and TRBJ1-4; maybe TRBD1 (6 bases). Trimming took 6 bases from V and 6 from J, leaving 17 bases between them. The CDR3 is 15 amino acids. In germline, CDR1 is SNHLY, CDR2 FYNNEI. CDR3 nucleotides: TGTGCCAGCAGCCTGACCGGGGGGCCCTATGAAAAACTGTTTTTT. Its protein product is CASSLTGGPYEKLFF.

The V and J genes are TRBV4-3 and TRBJ1-1; D ambiguous. CDR1 and CDR2 from the germline V gene are LGHNA and YSLEER. V lost 0 bases and J lost 6, with 14 bases in between. The CDR3 length is 15 residues. CDR3 region: CASSQDRGSSSEAFF. In DNA, the CDR3 is TGCGCCAGCAGCCAAGATCGAGGGTCCTCCTCTGAAGCTTTCTTT.

The chain employs TRBV7-9 and TRBJ1-4; 9 bases align to TRBD1. Germline CDR1 reads SEHNR; CDR2 reads FQNEAQ (reference sequence). The V and J ends lost 5 bases and 8 bases, in that order; junction bases with no gene match: 3. This CDR3 has 13 amino acids. DNA for the CDR3: TGTGCCAGCAGCCGGGACAGGGCCGAAAAACTGTTTTTT. This codes for CASSRDRAEKLFF. Combining the CDR3 with reference TRBV7-9 and TRBJ1-4 gives the whole variable domain DTGVSQNPRHKITKRGQNVTFRCDPISEHNRLYWYRQTLGQGPEFLTYFQNEAQLEKSRLLSDRFSAERPKGSFSTLEIQRTEQGDSAMYLCASSRDRAEKLFFGSGTQLSVL.

This chain uses TRBV5-4 with TRBJ1-1, with D unresolved. V lost 2 bases and J 12 bases, leaving 17 bases between the germline ends. The germline gives CDR1 SGHNT, CDR2 YYREEE (reference sequence). This CDR3 spans 13 amino acids. CDR3 protein: CASSFGSMNTPFF. The CDR3, as DNA: TGTGCCAGCAGCTTCGGGTCAATGAATACGCCTTTCTTT.

CDR3 residues: CASSPGRAPNTEAFF. For the CDR3, the DNA is TGTGCCAGCAGCCCCGGGAGGGCACCCAACACTGAAGCTTTCTTT. J is TRBJ1-1 and V is TRBV7-9; D is unresolved. The ends were cut back, 5 bases at V and 2 bases at J, with 15 bases in the middle. The germline gives CDR1 SEHNR, CDR2 FQNEAQ (reference sequence). The CDR3 consists of 15 residues.

This chain connects TRBV30 to TRBJ1-2, with 8 bases fitting TRBD1. Trimming removed 3 bases from V and 4 bases from J; junction bases left unmatched: 4. This CDR3 region has 13 residues. CDR1 is GTSNPN, CDR2 SVGIG, per germline (reference sequence). DNA for the CDR3: TGTGCCTGGAGCCCCGGACAGGGCTATGGCTACACCTTC. Residues: CAWSPGQGYGYTF.

The genes are TRBV18 and TRBJ2-2; D is ambiguous. Per the germline V gene, CDR1 is KGHSH and CDR2 is LQKENI. The length of the CDR3 is 14 residues. V lost 2 bases and J 5 bases, leaving 9 bases between the germline ends. The CDR3 DNA reads TGTGCCAGCTCACCAGTTCGCGCTACCGGGGAGCTGTTTTTT. This encodes CASSPVRATGELFF.

This clone was picked up a small number of times. The chain combines TRBV4-1 with TRBJ1-2; D gene uncertain. Germline CDR1 MGHRA, CDR2 YSYEKL. V was cut by 0 bases and J by 4 bases, with 12 bases left in between. The CDR3 is 15 amino acids. The CDR3 DNA is TGCGCCAGCAGCCAAGAGGCGGCAGCGACCTATGGCTACACCTTC. Protein sequence: CASSQEAAATYGYTF.

The rearrangement joins TRBV5-8 to TRBJ2-5, with D maybe TRBD1 (6 bases). Germline V CDR1 and CDR2: SGHTS, YDEGEE. The V gene lost 0 bases and the J gene lost 0 bases, with 9 bases spanning the gap. The CDR3 loop spans 15 amino acids. This chain's CDR3 is CASSLVDRNQETQYF. CDR3 in DNA: TGTGCCAGCAGCTTGGTGGACAGAAACCAAGAGACCCAGTACTTC.

This rearrangement joins TRBV10-2 to TRBJ1-6; 9 bases agree with TRBD1. Germline values: CDR1 WSHSY, CDR2 SAAADI. With V trimmed by 9 bases and J by 7 bases, 10 bases remained unmatched. This CDR3 spans 15 amino acids. The CDR3 sequence is CASKQGAEGNSPLHF. The CDR3 DNA sequence: TGCGCCAGTAAACAGGGGGCTGAGGGGAATTCACCCCTCCACTTT.

The rearrangement uses TRBV2 and TRBJ1-2; tentative D call: TRBD1 (5 bases). Per germline, CDR1 SNHLY and CDR2 FYNNEI. The V gene lost 6 bases and the J gene lost 1 base, with 12 bases spanning the gap. CDR3 size: 14 residues. The CDR3 is CASSGQGSNYGYTF. The CDR3 DNA reads as TGTGCCAGCAGCGGACAAGGAAGTAACTATGGCTACACCTTC.

The chain combines TRBV19 with TRBJ1-5, with D possibly being TRBD1 (5 bases). This CDR3 is built from 13 residues. Germline lookup yields CDR1 LNHDA and CDR2 SQIVND (reference sequence). V was pared by 5 bases and J by 7 bases, with 12 bases between. The CDR3 spells CASSLQGGQPQHF. The CDR3 DNA reads TGTGCCAGTAGTTTGCAGGGTGGACAGCCCCAGCATTTT. The complete variable domain, with remaining parts taken from reference TRBV19 and TRBJ1-5, reads DGGITQSPKYLFRKEGQNVTLSCEQNLNHDAMYWYRQDPGQGLRLIYYSQIVNDFQKGDIAEGYSVSREKKESFPLTVTSAQKNPTAFYLCASSLQGGQPQHFGDGTRLSIL.